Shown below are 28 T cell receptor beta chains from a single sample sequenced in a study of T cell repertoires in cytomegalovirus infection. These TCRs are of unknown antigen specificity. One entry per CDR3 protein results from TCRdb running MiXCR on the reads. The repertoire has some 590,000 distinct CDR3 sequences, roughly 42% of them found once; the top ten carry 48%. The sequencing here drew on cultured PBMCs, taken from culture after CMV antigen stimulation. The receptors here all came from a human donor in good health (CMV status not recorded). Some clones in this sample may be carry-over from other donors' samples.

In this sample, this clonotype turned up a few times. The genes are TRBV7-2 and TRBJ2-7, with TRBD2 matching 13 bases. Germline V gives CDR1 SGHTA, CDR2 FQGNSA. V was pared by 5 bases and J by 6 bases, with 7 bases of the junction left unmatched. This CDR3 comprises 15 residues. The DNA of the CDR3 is TGTGCCAGCAGCCCGGGACTAGCGGGGCCGTTCGAGCAGTACTTC. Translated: CASSPGLAGPFEQYF.

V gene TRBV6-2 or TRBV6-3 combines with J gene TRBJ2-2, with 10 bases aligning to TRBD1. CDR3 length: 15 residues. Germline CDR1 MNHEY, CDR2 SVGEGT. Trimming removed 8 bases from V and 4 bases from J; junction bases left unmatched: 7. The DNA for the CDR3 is TGTGCCAGCGCATCCAGGGACAGGGGCACCGGGGAGCTGTTTTTT. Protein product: CASASRDRGTGELFF.

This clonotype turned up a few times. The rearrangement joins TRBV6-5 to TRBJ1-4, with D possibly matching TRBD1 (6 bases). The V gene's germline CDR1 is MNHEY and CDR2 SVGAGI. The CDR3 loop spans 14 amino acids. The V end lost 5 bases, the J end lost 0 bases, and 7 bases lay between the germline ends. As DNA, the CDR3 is TGTGCCAGCAGTAGGGGGACAACTAATGAAAAACTGTTTTTT. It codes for CASSRGTTNEKLFF.

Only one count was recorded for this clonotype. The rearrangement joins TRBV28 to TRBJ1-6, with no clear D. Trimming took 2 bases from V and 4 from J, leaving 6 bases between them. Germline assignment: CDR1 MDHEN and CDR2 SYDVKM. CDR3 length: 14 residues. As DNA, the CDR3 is TGTGCCAGCAGTTTAGTGCAGTATAATTCACCCCTCCACTTT. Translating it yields CASSLVQYNSPLHF.

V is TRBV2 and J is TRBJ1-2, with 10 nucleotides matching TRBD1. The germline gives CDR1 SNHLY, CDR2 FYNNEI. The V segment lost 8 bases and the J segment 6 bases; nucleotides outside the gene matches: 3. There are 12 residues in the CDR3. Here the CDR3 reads CASPDRGDGYTF. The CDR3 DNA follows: TGTGCCAGCCCGGACAGGGGGGATGGCTACACCTTC.

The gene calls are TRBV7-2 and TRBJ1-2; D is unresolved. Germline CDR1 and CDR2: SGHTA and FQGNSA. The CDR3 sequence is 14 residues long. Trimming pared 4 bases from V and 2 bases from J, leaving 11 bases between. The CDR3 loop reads CASSSRTDNYGYTF. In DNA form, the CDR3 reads TGTGCCAGCAGCTCAAGGACGGACAACTATGGCTACACCTTC.

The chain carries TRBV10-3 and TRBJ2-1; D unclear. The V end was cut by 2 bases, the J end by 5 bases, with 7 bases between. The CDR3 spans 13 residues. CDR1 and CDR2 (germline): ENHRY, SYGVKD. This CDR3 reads CAISEGPDNEQFF. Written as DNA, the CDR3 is TGTGCCATCAGTGAGGGACCAGACAATGAGCAGTTCTTC.

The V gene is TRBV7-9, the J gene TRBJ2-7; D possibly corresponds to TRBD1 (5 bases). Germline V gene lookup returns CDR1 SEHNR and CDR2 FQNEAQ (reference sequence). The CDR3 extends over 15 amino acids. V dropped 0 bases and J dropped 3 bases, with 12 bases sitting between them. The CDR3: CASSLAVGASYEQYF. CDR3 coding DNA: TGTGCCAGCAGCTTAGCAGTAGGGGCCAGCTACGAGCAGTACTTC.

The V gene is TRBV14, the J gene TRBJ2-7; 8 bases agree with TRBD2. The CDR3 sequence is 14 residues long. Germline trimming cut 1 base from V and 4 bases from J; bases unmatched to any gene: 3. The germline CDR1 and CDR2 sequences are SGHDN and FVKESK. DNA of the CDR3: TGTGCCAGCAGCCAAGGCGGGGGGAATTACGAGCAGTACTTC. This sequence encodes CASSQGGGNYEQYF.

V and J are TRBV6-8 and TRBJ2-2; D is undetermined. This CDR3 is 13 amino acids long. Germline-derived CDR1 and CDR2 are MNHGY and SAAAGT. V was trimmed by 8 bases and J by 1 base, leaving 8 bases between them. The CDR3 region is CASHPWNTGELFF. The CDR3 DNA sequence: TGTGCCAGCCACCCCTGGAACACCGGGGAGCTGTTTTTT.

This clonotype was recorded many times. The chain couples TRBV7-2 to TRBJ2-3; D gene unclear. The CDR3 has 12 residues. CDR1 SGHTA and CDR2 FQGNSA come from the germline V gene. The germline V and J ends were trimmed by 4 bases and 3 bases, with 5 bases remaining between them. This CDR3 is CASSSTTDTQYF. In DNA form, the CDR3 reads TGTGCCAGCAGCTCTACAACAGATACGCAGTATTTT.

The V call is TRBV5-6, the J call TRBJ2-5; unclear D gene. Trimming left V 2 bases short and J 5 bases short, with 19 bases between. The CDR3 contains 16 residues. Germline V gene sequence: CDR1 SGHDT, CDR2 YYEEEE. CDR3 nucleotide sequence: TGTGCCAGCAGCTTTACAGTCTTAGTACCACGGGAGACCCAGTACTTC. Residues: CASSFTVLVPRETQYF.

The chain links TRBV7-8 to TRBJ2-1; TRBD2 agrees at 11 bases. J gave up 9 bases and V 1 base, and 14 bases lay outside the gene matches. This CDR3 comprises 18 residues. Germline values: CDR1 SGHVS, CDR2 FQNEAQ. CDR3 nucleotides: TGTGCCAGCAGCTTAGAGAGGATACTAGCGGGAGTCGAGGTTGAGCAGTTCTTC. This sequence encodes CASSLERILAGVEVEQFF.

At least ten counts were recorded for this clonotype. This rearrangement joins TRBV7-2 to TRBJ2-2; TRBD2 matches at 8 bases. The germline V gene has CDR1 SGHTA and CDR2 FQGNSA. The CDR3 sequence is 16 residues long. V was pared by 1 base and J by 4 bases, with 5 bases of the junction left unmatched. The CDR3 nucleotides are TGTGCCAGCAGCTTAGACGGGAGGGCCGGCACCGGGGAGCTGTTTTTT. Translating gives CASSLDGRAGTGELFF.

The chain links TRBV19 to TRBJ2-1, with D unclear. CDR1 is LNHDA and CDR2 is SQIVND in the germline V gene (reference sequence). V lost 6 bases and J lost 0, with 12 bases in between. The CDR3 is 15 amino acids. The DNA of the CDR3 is TGTGCCAGTAGCCGTCACATGAGCTCCTACAATGAGCAGTTCTTC. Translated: CASSRHMSSYNEQFF. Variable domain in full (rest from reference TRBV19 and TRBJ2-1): DGGITQSPKYLFRKEGQNVTLSCEQNLNHDAMYWYRQDPGQGLRLIYYSQIVNDFQKGDIAEGYSVSREKKESFPLTVTSAQKNPTAFYLCASSRHMSSYNEQFFGPGTRLTVL.

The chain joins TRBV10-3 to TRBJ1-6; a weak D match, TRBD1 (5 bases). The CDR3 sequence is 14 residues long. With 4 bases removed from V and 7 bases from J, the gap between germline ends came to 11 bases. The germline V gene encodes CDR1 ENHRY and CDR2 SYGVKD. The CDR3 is CAISGTSENSPLHF. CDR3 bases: TGTGCCATCAGTGGGACAAGTGAAAATTCACCCCTCCACTTT.

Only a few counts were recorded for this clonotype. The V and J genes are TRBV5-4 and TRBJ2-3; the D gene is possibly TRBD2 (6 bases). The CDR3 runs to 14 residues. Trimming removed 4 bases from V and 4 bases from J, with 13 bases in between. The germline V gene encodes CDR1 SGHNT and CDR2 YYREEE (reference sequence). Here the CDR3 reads CASSQGLGPDTQYF. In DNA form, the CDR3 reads TGTGCCAGCAGCCAGGGACTGGGGCCAGATACGCAGTATTTT. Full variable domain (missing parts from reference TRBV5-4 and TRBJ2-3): ETGVTQSPTHLIKTRGQQVTLRCSSQSGHNTVSWYQQALGQGPQFIFQYYREEENGRGNFPPRFSGLQFPNYSSELNVNALELDDSALYLCASSQGLGPDTQYFGPGTRLTVL.

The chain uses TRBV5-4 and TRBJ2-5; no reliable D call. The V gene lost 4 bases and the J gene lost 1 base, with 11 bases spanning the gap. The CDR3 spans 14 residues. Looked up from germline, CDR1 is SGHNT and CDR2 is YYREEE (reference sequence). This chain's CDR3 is CASSANRAQETQYF. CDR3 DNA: TGTGCCAGCAGCGCCAACCGAGCCCAAGAGACCCAGTACTTC.

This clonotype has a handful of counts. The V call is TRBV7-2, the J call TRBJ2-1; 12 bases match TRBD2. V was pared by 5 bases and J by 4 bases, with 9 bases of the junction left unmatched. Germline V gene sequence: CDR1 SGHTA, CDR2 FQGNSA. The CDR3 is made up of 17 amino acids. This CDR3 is CASSDRLAGGNYNEQFF. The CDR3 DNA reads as TGTGCCAGCAGCGACCGGCTAGCGGGAGGGAATTACAATGAGCAGTTCTTC.

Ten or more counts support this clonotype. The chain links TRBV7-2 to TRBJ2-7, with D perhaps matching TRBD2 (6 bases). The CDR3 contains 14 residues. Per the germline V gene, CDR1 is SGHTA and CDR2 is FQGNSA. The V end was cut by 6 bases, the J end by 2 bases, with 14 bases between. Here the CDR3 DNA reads TGTGCCAGCAGTGTGGCGGGGCAGACCTACGAGCAGTACTTC. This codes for CASSVAGQTYEQYF.

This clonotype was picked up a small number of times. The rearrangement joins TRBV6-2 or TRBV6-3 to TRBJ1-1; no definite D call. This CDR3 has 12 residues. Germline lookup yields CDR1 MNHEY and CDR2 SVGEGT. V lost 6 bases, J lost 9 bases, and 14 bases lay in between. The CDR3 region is CASRRIQFQAFF. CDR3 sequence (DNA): TGTGCCAGCAGACGAATACAGTTTCAAGCTTTCTTT.

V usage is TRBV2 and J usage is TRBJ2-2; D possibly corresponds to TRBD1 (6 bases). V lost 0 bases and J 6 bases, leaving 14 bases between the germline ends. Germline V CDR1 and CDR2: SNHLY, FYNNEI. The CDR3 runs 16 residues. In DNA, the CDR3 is TGTGCCAGCAGTGAAGCGGGAACAGGGCTCTCCGGGGAGCTGTTTTTT. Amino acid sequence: CASSEAGTGLSGELFF.

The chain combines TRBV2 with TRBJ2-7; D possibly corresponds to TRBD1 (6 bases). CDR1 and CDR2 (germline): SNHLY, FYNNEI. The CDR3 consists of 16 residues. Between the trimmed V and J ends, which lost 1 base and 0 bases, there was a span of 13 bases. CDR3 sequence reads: CASSEGRQVSSYEQYF. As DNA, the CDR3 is TGTGCCAGCAGTGAAGGGAGACAGGTGAGCTCCTACGAGCAGTACTTC.

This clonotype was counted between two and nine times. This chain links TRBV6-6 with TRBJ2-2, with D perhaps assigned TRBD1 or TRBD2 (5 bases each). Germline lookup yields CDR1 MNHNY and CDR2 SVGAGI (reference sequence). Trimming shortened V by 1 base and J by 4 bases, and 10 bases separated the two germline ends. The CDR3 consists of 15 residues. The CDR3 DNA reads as TGTGCCAGCAGTTACTGGGGGTCGGGCACCGGGGAGCTGTTTTTT. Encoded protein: CASSYWGSGTGELFF.

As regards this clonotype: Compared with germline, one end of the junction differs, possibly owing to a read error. The CDR3 here is CASSLYSEQFF. The CDR3 DNA sequence: TGTGCCAGCAGCCTGTACAGTGAGCAGTTCTTC. The chain is built from TRBV7-2 and TRBJ2-1; D gene unclear. The CDR3 is 11 amino acids. Looked up from germline, CDR1 is SGHTA and CDR2 is FQGNSA. The complete variable domain, with remaining parts taken from reference TRBV7-2 and TRBJ2-1, reads GAGVSQSPSNKVTEKGKDVELRCDPISGHTALYWYRQSLGQGLEFLIYFQGNSAPDKSGLPSDRFSAERTGGSVSTLTIQRTQQEDSAVYLCASSLYSEQFFGPGTRLTVL.

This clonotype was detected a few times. The CDR3 DNA sequence: TGTGCCAGCAGCTTAGTCCTGTTTGGGACCGGGGAGCTGTTTTTT. Protein sequence: CASSLVLFGTGELFF. The chain combines TRBV7-2 with TRBJ2-2; D not certain. The germline gives CDR1 SGHTA, CDR2 FQGNSA. This CDR3 has 15 residues. Trimming stripped 1 base from V and 5 bases from J, with 11 bases between.

DNA for the CDR3: TGCAGTGCCCCTCTGGTGGGGACCCGGGGACCCCTCCACTTT. This sequence encodes CSAPLVGTRGPLHF. The rearrangement joins TRBV20-1 to TRBJ1-6, with a possible D match to TRBD1 (5 bases). The CDR3 sequence is 14 residues long. Trimming left V 6 bases short and J 12 bases short, with 21 bases between. In germline, CDR1 is DFQATT, CDR2 SNEGSKA (reference sequence).

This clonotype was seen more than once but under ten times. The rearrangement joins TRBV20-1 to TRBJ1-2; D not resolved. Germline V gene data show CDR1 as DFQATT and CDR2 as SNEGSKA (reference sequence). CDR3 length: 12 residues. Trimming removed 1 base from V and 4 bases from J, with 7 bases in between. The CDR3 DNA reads TGCAGTGCTAGAGGTCTAGTCTATGGCTACACCTTC. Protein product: CSARGLVYGYTF.